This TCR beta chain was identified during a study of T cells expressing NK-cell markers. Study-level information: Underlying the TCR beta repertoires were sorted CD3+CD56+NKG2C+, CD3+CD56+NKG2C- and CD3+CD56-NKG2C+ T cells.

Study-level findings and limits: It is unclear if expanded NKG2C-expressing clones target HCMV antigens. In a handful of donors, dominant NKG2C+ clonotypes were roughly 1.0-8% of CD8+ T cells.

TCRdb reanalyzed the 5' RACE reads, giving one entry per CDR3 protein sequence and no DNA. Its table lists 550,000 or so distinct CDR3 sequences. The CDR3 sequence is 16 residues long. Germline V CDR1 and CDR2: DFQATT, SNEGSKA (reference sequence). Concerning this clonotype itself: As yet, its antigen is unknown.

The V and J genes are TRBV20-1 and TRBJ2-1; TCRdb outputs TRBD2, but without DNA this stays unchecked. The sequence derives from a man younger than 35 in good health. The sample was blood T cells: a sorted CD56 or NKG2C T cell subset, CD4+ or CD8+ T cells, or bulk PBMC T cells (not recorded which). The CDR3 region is CSGPAGGPLSYNEQFF.